This T cell receptor (beta chain) was recovered during a study of blood T cell repertoires in COVID-19. Study in general: Samples of COVID-19 (acute and convalescent) were obtained from the United States, Italy and Spain. PBMCs, B-cell-depleted T cells, or T cells were the source of the cDNA or gDNA that made up the material.

Methods used by the authors: The assay estimated nucleated cells by amplifying reference gene primers. Clones were read by immunoSEQ multiplex PCR, and TCRdb kept only the in-frame ones, dropping some. D and trimming were read from the DNA, whereas the V and J calls and clone size are those reported in that table. The repertoire consists of 100,000 to 120,000 clones, with 85% to 90% occurring once and the leading ten covering 3.5% to 5%. V lost 3 bases and J lost 4; bases outside the gene matches: 1. Germline V CDR1 and CDR2: KGHSH, LQKENI. The CDR3 contains 14 residues. The chain carries TRBV18 and TRBJ2-1, with 9 positions matching TRBD1. The specimen sequenced was peripheral blood. The TCR was taken from a man aged 50 to 60 with acute or convalescent COVID-19. The CDR3 nucleotides are TGTGCCAGCTCACCGGACAGGGGTTACAATGAGCAGTTCTTC. Protein: CASSPDRGYNEQFF.